A selection of T cell receptor beta chains follows, all from one sample in a study of cytomegalovirus exposure and HLA in healthy donors. Measured with immunoSEQ multiplex PCR; TCRdb has only the in-frame clones, and not every one. Of 100,000 to 150,000 clones in the sample, around 81% were seen once. Sequencing was carried out using PBMCs. Receptor source: a female donor in good health and CMV-seronegative. CDR3s include the opening cysteine and the closing phenylalanine or tryptophan. D genes are given only for firm matches. Only some rows state a clone size, as once, few, many or a class for expanded clones.

clone_size j_call v_call d_call cdr3_aa cdr3_nt
NA TRBJ2-6 TRBV19 NA CASSYRVSGANVLTF TGTGCCAGTAGTTACAGGGTCTCTGGGGCCAACGTCCTGACTTTC
NA TRBJ1-6 TRBV7-2 TRBD1 CASSSPSGTGFLPIHPLHF TGTGCCAGCAGCTCCCCCTCCGGGACAGGGTTCCTACCAATTCACCCCCTCCACTTT
NA TRBJ2-6 TRBV5-1 TRBD1 CASSAPGTGANGLTF TGCGCCAGCAGCGCCCCCGGGACAGGGGCCAACGGCCTGACTTTC
NA TRBJ2-7 TRBV5-1 TRBD2 CASSLASGGTNYEQYF TGCGCCAGCAGCTTGGCGAGCGGGGGGACTAACTACGAGCAGTACTTC
once TRBJ2-2 TRBV18 NA CASSPSGELFF TGTGCCAGCTCACCCTCCGGGGAGCTGTTTTTT
NA TRBJ1-2 TRBV5-1 TRBD1 CASSLVTGSGGGYTF TGCGCCAGCAGCTTGGTGACAGGGAGTGGTGGAGGCTACACCTTC
NA TRBJ2-2 TRBV11-2 TRBD2 CASSLRLSREWTGELFF TGTGCCAGCAGCTTAAGGTTATCGCGGGAGTGGACCGGGGAGCTGTTTTTT
NA TRBJ2-7 TRBV27 NA CASSLMDSLYEQYF TGTGCCAGCAGTTTAATGGACAGCCTATACGAGCAGTACTTC
NA TRBJ1-1 TRBV5-1 NA CASSAIDRLNTEAFF TGCGCCAGCAGCGCAATTGACAGGCTGAACACTGAAGCTTTCTTT
once TRBJ1-5 TRBV30 TRBD1 CAWSVQGNQPQHF TGTGCCTGGAGTGTACAGGGGAATCAGCCCCAGCATTTT
NA TRBJ2-2 TRBV5-1 TRBD1 CASSLQGQGNTGELFF TGCGCCAGCAGCTTACAGGGACAGGGGAACACCGGGGAGCTGTTTTTT
NA TRBJ2-2 TRBV28 TRBD2 CASSPGLAVGELFF TGTGCCAGCAGCCCGGGACTAGCCGTCGGGGAGCTGTTTTTT
NA TRBJ2-5 TRBV19 NA CASSIIQSGKETQYF TGTGCCAGTAGTATAATACAGTCTGGAAAAGAGACCCAGTACTTC
few TRBJ2-3 TRBV10-3 NA CAIGLSTDTQYF TGTGCCATCGGACTGAGCACAGATACGCAGTATTTT
NA TRBJ1-2 TRBV9 TRBD1 CASSVDPTGGYGYTF TGTGCCAGCAGCGTAGACCCGACAGGGGGGTATGGCTACACCTTC
NA TRBJ1-1 TRBV7-9 NA CASSLGQANTEAFF TGTGCCAGCAGCTTAGGACAGGCGAACACTGAAGCTTTCTTT
NA TRBJ2-5 TRBV19 TRBD1 CASRGQGRGEETQYF TGTGCCAGTAGGGGACAGGGACGAGGGGAAGAGACCCAGTACTTC
NA TRBJ1-2 TRBV30 NA CAWTKRAGFGYTF TGTGCCTGGACGAAGCGAGCAGGGTTCGGCTACACCTTC
NA TRBJ2-1 TRBV4-1 NA CASSQGVRGRTPYNEQFF TGCGCCAGCAGCCAAGGGGTCCGGGGGAGGACCCCTTACAATGAGCAGTTCTTC
NA TRBJ1-2 TRBV5-1 NA CASEQEPGDYGYTF TGCGCCAGCGAGCAAGAACCAGGGGACTATGGCTACACCTTC
NA TRBJ1-5 TRBV28 NA CASSWPRYSNQPQHF TGTGCCAGCAGTTGGCCCAGGTATAGCAATCAGCCCCAGCATTTT
NA TRBJ1-1 TRBV9 NA CASSVDAGMNTEAFF TGTGCCAGCAGCGTAGATGCAGGAATGAACACTGAAGCTTTCTTT
NA TRBJ2-7 TRBV5-6 TRBD1 CASSVRNRGRSYEQYF TGTGCCAGCAGCGTTCGCAACAGGGGGCGATCCTACGAGCAGTACTTC
NA TRBJ2-3 TRBV18 TRBD2 CASSPGMRGSTDTQYF TGTGCCAGCTCACCGGGGATGCGGGGGAGCACAGATACGCAGTATTTT
NA TRBJ2-5 TRBV6-5 TRBD2 CASSRDYNGETQYF TGTGCCAGCAGTCGGGACTACAATGGTGAGACCCAGTACTTC
NA TRBJ1-6 TRBV4-1 NA CASSQGTSRSGSRNSPLHF TGCGCCAGCAGCCAAGGTACGAGTCGTTCTGGTTCCCGGAATTCACCCCTCCACTTT
NA TRBJ2-1 TRBV5-4 NA CASSLSYGGRSYNEQFF TGTGCCAGCAGCTTGAGTTACGGGGGGCGCTCCTACAATGAGCAGTTCTTC
once TRBJ2-2 TRBV28 TRBD1 CASSLSQGASDGELFF TGTGCCAGCAGTTTATCCCAGGGGGCGAGTGACGGGGAGCTGTTTTTT
NA TRBJ2-1 TRBV5-1 NA CASSLVAASSYNEQFF TGCGCCAGCAGCTTGGTGGCCGCAAGCTCCTACAATGAGCAGTTCTTC
few TRBJ2-7 TRBV27 NA CASSLRRSYEQYF TGTGCCAGCAGTTTAAGGCGGAGCTACGAGCAGTACTTC
NA TRBJ1-1 TRBV6-1 NA CASSGQGTDTEAFF TGTGCCAGCAGTGGTCAGGGAACGGACACTGAAGCTTTCTTT
NA TRBJ2-7 TRBV7-9 NA CASSTRIGRGHSYEQYF TGTGCCAGCAGCACGCGCATCGGGCGGGGGCACTCCTACGAGCAGTACTTC
NA TRBJ2-4 TRBV28 TRBD2 CASRGSGKEANSQYF TGTGCCAGCAGGGGAAGCGGGAAGGAAGCGAACAGTCAGTACTTC
few TRBJ1-1 TRBV7-6 NA CASSLALNTEAFF TGTGCCAGCAGCTTAGCCTTGAACACTGAAGCTTTCTTT
NA TRBJ2-7 TRBV5-6 NA CASSLQGNEQYF TGTGCCAGCAGTTTACAGGGCAACGAGCAGTACTTC
once TRBJ2-3 TRBV6-1 NA CASSEGQGWTDTQYF TGTGCCAGCAGTGAAGGGCAGGGCTGGACAGATACGCAGTATTTT
NA TRBJ1-2 TRBV2 NA CASRYRAGGYGYTF TGTGCCAGCAGATACAGGGCTGGCGGCTATGGCTACACCTTC
NA TRBJ1-2 TRBV6-5 NA CASNPTGRGYGYTF TGTGCCAGCAACCCAACCGGGAGAGGCTATGGCTACACCTTC
NA TRBJ2-1 TRBV6-1 NA CASSEQGYNEQFF TGTGCCAGCAGTGAACAGGGATACAATGAGCAGTTCTTC
once TRBJ2-5 TRBV5-4 TRBD2 CASSTSGEPETQYF TGTGCCAGCAGCACTAGCGGGGAACCAGAGACCCAGTACTTC
NA TRBJ1-2 TRBV5-1 NA CASSLDPGNYGYTF TGCGCCAGCAGCTTGGACCCAGGGAACTATGGCTACACCTTC
NA TRBJ1-5 TRBV30 NA CAWNQGVSGQPQHF TGTGCCTGGAACCAAGGGGTATCCGGGCAGCCCCAGCATTTT
few TRBJ2-2 TRBV7-3 TRBD1 CASSYQGAANTGELFF TGTGCCAGCAGTTATCAGGGGGCGGCGAACACCGGGGAGCTGTTTTTT